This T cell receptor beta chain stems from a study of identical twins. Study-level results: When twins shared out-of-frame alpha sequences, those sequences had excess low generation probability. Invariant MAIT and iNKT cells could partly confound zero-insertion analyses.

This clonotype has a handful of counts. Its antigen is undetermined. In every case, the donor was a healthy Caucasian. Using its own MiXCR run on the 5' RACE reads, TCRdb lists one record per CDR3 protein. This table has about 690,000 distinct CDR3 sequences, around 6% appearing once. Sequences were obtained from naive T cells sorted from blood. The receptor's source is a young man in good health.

The CDR3 nucleotides are TGCGCCAGCAGCCCGCTGACTAGCGGGAGAAGCTCCTACAATGAGCAGTTCTTC. Translated, it gives CASSPLTSGRSSYNEQFF. The chain couples TRBV5-1 to TRBJ2-1, with 12 bases aligning to TRBD2. V was pared by 4 bases and J by 0 bases, with 8 bases of the junction left unmatched. Germline V gene sequence: CDR1 SGHRS, CDR2 YFSETQ. The CDR3 has 18 residues.